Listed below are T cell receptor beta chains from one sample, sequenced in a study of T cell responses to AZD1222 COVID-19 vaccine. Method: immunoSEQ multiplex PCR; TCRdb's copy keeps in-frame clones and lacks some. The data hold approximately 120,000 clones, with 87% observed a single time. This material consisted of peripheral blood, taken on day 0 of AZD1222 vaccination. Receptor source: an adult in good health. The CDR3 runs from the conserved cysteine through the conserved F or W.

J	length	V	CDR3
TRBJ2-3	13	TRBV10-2	CASSAGPTDTQYF
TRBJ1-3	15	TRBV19	CASLRWGSSGNTIYF
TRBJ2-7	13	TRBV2	CASSEAGLGEQYF
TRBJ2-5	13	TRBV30	CAWSEGVAETQYF
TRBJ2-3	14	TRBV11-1	CASSLVSAGDTQYF
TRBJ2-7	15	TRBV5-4	CASSGGQGAPYEQYF
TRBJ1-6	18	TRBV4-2	CASSQDRRGVSFDSPLHF
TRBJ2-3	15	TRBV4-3	CASSQDYRGWDTQYF
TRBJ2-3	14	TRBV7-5	CARSPQARGDTQYF
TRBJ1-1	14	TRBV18	CASSPRSQNTEAFF
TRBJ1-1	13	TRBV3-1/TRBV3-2	CASSTGRSDEAFF
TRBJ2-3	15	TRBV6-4	CASSDGGRESDTQYF
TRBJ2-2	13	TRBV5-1	CASSYTFTGELFF
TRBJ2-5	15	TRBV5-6	CASSPTTGVGETQYF
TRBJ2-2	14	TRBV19	CASSKDWGTGELFF
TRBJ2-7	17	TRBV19	CASSITLASGGMDEQYF
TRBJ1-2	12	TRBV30	CAWSRGNYGYTF
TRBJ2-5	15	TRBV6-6	CASSKGQGRQETQYF
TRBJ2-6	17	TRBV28	CASSPGTHSSGANVLTF
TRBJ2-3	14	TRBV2	CASSGLLGTDTQYF
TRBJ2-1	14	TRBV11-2	CASSLALRFDEQFF
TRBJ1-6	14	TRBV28	CASSLEQYNSPLHF
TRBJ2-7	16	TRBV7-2	CASSAHAGTSGYEQYF
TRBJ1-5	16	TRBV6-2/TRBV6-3	CASSDRQPLFGRPQHF
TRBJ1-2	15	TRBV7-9	CASSSFSGQDAGYTF
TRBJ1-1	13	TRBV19	CASGGTGGTEAFF
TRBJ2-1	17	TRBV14	CASSQEAPGLAANEQFF
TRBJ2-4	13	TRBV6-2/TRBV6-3	CASSTRDSPRGYF
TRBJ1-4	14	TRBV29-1	CSVPGSNADEKLFF
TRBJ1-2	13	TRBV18	CASSDRAGYGYTF
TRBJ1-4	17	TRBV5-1	CASSLGVGQTTNEKLFF
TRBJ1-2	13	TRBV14	CASSLSANYGYTF
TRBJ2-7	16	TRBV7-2	CASSLGMLAGVHEQYF